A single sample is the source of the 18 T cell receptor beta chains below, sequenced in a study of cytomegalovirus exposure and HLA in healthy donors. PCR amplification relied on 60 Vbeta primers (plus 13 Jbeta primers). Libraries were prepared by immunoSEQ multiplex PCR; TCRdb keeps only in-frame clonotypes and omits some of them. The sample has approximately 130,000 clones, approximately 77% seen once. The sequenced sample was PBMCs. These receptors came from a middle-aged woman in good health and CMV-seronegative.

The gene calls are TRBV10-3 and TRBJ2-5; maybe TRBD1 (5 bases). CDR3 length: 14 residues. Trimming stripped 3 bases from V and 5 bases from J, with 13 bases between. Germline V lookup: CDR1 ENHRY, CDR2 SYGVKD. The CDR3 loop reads CAISDVGVGETQYF. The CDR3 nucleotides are TGTGCCATCAGTGATGTAGGGGTCGGGGAGACCCAGTACTTC.

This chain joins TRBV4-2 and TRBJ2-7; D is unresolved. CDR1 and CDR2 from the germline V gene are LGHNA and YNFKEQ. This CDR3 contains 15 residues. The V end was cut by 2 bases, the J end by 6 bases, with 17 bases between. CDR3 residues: CASSQNPSSRGEQYF. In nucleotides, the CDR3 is TGTGCCAGCAGCCAAAACCCTTCATCTAGAGGCGAGCAGTACTTC.

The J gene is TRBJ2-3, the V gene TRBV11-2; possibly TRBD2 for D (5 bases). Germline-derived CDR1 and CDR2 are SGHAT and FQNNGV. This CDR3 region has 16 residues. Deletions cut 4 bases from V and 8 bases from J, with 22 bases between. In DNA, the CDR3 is TGTGCCAGCAGCTCCAGTACTAGGTTTGGCGTTTCTACGCAGTATTTT. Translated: CASSSSTRFGVSTQYF.

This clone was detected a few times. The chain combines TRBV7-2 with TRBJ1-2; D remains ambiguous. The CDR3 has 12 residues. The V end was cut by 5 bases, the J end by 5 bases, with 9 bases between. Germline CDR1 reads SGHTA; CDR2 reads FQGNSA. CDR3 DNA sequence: TGTGCCAGCAGCCCTACGAGGTATGGCTACACCTTC. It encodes CASSPTRYGYTF.

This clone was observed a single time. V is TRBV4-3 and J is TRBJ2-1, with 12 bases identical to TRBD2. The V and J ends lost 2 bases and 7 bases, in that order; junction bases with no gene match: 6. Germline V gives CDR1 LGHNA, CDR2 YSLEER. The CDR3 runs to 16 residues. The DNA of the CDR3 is TGCGCCAGCAGCCAAAATCTAGCGGGGGGGCATAATGAGCAGTTCTTC. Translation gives CASSQNLAGGHNEQFF.

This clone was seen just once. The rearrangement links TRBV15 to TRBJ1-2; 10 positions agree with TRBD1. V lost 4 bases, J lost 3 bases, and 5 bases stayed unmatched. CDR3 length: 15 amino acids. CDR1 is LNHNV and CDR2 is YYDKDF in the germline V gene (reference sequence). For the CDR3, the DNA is TGTGCCACCAGCAACCTCGGACAGGGGGACTATGGCTACACCTTC. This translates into CATSNLGQGDYGYTF.

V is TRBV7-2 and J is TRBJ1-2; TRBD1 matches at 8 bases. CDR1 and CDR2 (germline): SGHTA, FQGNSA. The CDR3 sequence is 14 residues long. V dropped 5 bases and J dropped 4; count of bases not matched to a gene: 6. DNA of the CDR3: TGTGCCAGCAGCCCGCGGACAGGGCCCTATGGCTACACCTTC. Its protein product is CASSPRTGPYGYTF.

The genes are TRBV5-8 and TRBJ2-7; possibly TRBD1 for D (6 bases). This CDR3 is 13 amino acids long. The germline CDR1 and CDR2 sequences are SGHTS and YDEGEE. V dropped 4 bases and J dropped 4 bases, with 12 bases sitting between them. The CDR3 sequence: CASSTGKGYEQYF. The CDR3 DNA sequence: TGTGCCAGCAGCACAGGGAAAGGGTACGAGCAGTACTTC.

CDR3 DNA sequence: TGTGCCAGCAGCTCACACCTAGCGGGGGGGTACGGGGAGCTGTTTTTT. It codes for CASSSHLAGGYGELFF. The chain links TRBV7-8 to TRBJ2-2; the match to TRBD2 covers 12 bases. This CDR3 spans 16 amino acids. V lost 4 bases and J lost 7; bases outside the gene matches: 7. Germline V gene data show CDR1 as SGHVS and CDR2 as FQNEAQ.

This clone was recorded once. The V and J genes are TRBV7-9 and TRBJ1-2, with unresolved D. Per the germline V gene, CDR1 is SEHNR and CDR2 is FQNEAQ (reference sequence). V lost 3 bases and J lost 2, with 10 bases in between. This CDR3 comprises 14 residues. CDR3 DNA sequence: TGTGCCAGCAGCTTGGAGGCCCGAAACTATGGCTACACCTTC. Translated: CASSLEARNYGYTF.

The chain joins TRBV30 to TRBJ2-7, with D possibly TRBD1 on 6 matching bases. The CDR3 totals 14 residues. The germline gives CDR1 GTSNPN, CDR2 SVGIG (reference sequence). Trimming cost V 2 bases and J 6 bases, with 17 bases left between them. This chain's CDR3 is CAWSPGHKLGEQYF. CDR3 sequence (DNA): TGTGCCTGGAGTCCGGGACACAAGTTGGGCGAGCAGTACTTC.

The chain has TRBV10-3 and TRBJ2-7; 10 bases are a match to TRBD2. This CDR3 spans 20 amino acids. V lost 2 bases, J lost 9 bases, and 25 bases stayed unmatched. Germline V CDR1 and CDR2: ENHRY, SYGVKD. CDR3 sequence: CAISEAGLAGGPPPVAGQYF. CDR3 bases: TGTGCCATCAGTGAGGCGGGGTTAGCGGGGGGCCCCCCACCCGTGGCGGGGCAGTACTTC.

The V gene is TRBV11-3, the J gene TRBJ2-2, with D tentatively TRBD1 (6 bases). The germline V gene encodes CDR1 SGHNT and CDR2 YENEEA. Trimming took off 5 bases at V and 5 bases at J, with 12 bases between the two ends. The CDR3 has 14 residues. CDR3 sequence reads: CASSPQDRTGELFF. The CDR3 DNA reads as TGTGCCAGCAGCCCACAGGACAGAACCGGGGAGCTGTTTTTT.

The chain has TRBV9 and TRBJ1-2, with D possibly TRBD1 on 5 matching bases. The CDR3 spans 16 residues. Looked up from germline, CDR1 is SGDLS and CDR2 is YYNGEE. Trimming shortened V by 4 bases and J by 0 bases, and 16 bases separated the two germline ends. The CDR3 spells CASSQNYRSPNYGYTF. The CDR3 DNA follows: TGTGCCAGCAGCCAAAACTACAGGAGCCCTAACTATGGCTACACCTTC.

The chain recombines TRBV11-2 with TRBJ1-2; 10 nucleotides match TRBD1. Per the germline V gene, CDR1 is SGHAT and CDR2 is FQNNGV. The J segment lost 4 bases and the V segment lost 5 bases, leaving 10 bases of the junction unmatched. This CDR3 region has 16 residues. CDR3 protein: CASSPLGQGLIYGYTF. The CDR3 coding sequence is TGTGCCAGCAGCCCCTTGGGACAGGGGTTAATCTATGGCTACACCTTC.

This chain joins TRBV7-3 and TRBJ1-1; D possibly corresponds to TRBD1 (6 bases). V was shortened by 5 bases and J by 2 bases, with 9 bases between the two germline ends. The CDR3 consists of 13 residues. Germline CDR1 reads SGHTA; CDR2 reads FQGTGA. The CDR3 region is CASSGTTNTEAFF. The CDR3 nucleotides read TGTGCCAGCAGCGGGACAACTAACACTGAAGCTTTCTTT.

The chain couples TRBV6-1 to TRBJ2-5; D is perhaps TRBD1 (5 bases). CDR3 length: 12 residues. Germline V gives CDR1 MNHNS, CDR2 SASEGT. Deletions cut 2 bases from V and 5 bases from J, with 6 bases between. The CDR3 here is CASSESGETQYF. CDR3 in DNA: TGTGCCAGCAGTGAATCAGGGGAGACCCAGTACTTC.

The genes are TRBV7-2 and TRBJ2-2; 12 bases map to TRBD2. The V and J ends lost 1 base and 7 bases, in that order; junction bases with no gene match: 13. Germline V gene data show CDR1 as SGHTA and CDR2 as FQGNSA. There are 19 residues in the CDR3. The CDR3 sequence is CASSLGRRSSGGASGELFF. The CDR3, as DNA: TGTGCCAGCAGCTTAGGTAGACGATCTAGCGGGGGGGCCAGCGGGGAGCTGTTTTTT.